This entry lists 16 T cell receptor beta chains sequenced from one sample in a study of T cells after yellow fever vaccination (dated by TCRdb to the late 2010s). Receptor amplification or capture employed 5' RACE. Data came from an Illumina HiSeq 2500. TCRdb redid the processing of the public reads, applying fastp at Q25 and MiXCR, and retained in-frame beta chains. Identical CDR3 proteins give one entry, which carries the most common genes and DNA. The sample table lists 450,000 to 600,000 distinct CDR3 sequences, about a sixth of them with a count of one. The ten biggest clones cover 17% of the sample. The sample's treatment or condition label is to be understood as: live attenuated yellow fever vaccine strain. Sequenced material: PBMCs, taken 5 days after the first yellow fever vaccination. These receptors were taken from a man aged 18 to 29 who received the YFV17D yellow fever vaccine.

This clonotype was recorded many times. The chain uses TRBV5-1 and TRBJ2-7, with 11 bases identical to TRBD2. There are 14 residues in the CDR3. After removal of 3 bases from V and 3 bases from J, the junction contained 2 bases not matched to a gene. The germline V gene has CDR1 SGHRS and CDR2 YFSETQ. CDR3 DNA: TGCGCCAGCAGCTCGACTAGCGGGATCTACGAGCAGTACTTC. This sequence encodes CASSSTSGIYEQYF.

This clonotype was seen only a few times. The chain links TRBV4-2 to TRBJ1-1, with 7 bases that match TRBD1. CDR3 size: 16 residues. V was pared by 2 bases and J by 0 bases, with 6 bases of the junction left unmatched. Germline CDR1 reads LGHNA; CDR2 reads YNFKEQ. The CDR3 here is CASSQHPGQMNTEAFF. Written as DNA, the CDR3 is TGTGCCAGCAGCCAACACCCGGGACAGATGAACACTGAAGCTTTCTTT.

This chain uses TRBV6-1 with TRBJ2-1, with 9 bases fitting TRBD2. The V and J ends lost 6 bases and 0 bases, in that order; junction bases with no gene match: 3. The germline V gene encodes CDR1 MNHNS and CDR2 SASEGT. The CDR3 contains 15 residues. The CDR3 DNA sequence: TGTGCCAGCAGCCAGACTAGCGGCTCCTACAATGAGCAGTTCTTC. Protein sequence: CASSQTSGSYNEQFF.

The V and J genes are TRBV24-1 and TRBJ2-1, with D unresolved. CDR3 length: 15 amino acids. Trimming cost V 0 bases and J 0 bases, with 5 bases left between them. CDR1 and CDR2 (germline): KGHDR, SFDVKD. This chain's CDR3 is CATSDLRSSYNEQFF. The CDR3 DNA follows: TGTGCCACCAGTGATTTGCGAAGCTCCTACAATGAGCAGTTCTTC.

The gene calls are TRBV5-1 and TRBJ2-5; possibly TRBD1 for D (6 bases). The CDR3 contains 15 residues. V lost 2 bases and J 1 base, leaving 12 bases between the germline ends. CDR1 is SGHRS, CDR2 YFSETQ, per germline. The DNA for the CDR3 is TGCGCCAGCAGCTTTTTAGGGGGATCCCAAGAGACCCAGTACTTC. This gives the protein CASSFLGGSQETQYF.

This clonotype was detected a few times. The rearrangement joins TRBV6-2 or TRBV6-3 to TRBJ2-7, with no clear D. V lost 2 bases to trimming and J lost 0 bases, with 8 bases between them. The CDR3 extends over 14 amino acids. CDR1 and CDR2 (germline): MNHEY, SVGEGT. CDR3 amino acids: CASSYTPDSYEQYV. CDR3 DNA sequence: TGTGCCAGCAGTTACACACCCGACTCCTACGAGCAGTACGTC.

This clonotype was counted between two and nine times. J is TRBJ1-1 and V is TRBV6-2 or TRBV6-3, with D unresolved. The germline V and J ends were trimmed by 3 bases and 7 bases, with 6 bases remaining between them. This CDR3 is 11 amino acids long. Germline V gene lookup returns CDR1 MNHEY and CDR2 SVGEGT. The CDR3 reads CASSYRNEAFF. The CDR3 DNA reads TGTGCCAGCAGTTATAGGAATGAAGCTTTCTTT.

This clonotype was seen more than once but under ten times. V gene TRBV30 combines with J gene TRBJ2-7, with 8 bases identical to TRBD2. The V gene's germline CDR1 is GTSNPN and CDR2 SVGIG (reference sequence). The CDR3 is 14 residues long. V trimming: 0 bases; J trimming: 2 bases; junction bases outside the gene matches: 3. The DNA of the CDR3 is TGTGCCTGGAGTGTAGGTAGCGGGACCTACGAGCAGTACTTC. Its translation is CAWSVGSGTYEQYF. Full variable domain (outside the CDR3, taken from reference TRBV30 and TRBJ2-7): SQTIHQWPATLVQPVGSPLSLECTVEGTSNPNLYWYRQAAGRGLQLLFYSVGIGQISSEVPQNLSASRPQDRQFILSSKKLLLSDSGFYLCAWSVGSGTYEQYFGPGTRLTVT.

This clonotype occurred many times. The V and J genes are TRBV12-3 or TRBV12-4 and TRBJ1-4; maybe TRBD1 (6 bases). The CDR3 covers 15 residues. Trimming pared 6 bases from V and 8 bases from J, leaving 19 bases between. Here the CDR3 DNA reads TGTGCCAGCAGAGCCGCGGGGCAGGGGTGGGAAAAACTGTTTTTT. It yields the protein CASRAAGQGWEKLFF.

This chain uses TRBV6-1 with TRBJ1-5, with D hard to call. The CDR3 spans 11 residues. Trimming shortened V by 4 bases and J by 9 bases, and 7 bases separated the two germline ends. Germline CDR1 MNHNS, CDR2 SASEGT. The chain's CDR3 is CASSATGPQHF. For the CDR3, the DNA is TGTGCCAGCAGTGCGACGGGGCCCCAGCATTTT.

The V gene is TRBV3-1, the J gene TRBJ1-1, with D possibly matching TRBD1 (5 bases). The CDR3 has 13 amino acids. Trimming took 4 bases from V and 3 from J, leaving 9 bases between them. Germline V gives CDR1 LGHDT, CDR2 YNNKEL (reference sequence). The CDR3 nucleotides are TGTGCCAGCAGCCTAAGGGACGACACTGAAGCTTTCTTT. It encodes CASSLRDDTEAFF. Variable domain in full (rest from reference TRBV3-1 and TRBJ1-1): DTAVSQTPKYLVTQMGNDKSIKCEQNLGHDTMYWYKQDSKKFLKIMFSYNNKELIINETVPNRFSPKSPDKAHLNLHINSLELGDSAVYFCASSLRDDTEAFFGQGTRLTVV.

A word on this clonotype: A read error may account for a junction end that differs from germline. V is TRBV18 and J is TRBJ1-6; D remains ambiguous. Per the germline V gene, CDR1 is KGHSH and CDR2 is LQKENI. The CDR3 has 15 amino acids. DNA for the CDR3: TGTGCCAGCTCCCCACGGGGTCCCCAAAATTCACCCCTCCACTTT. This translates into CASSPRGPQNSPLHF.

This clonotype was recorded at least ten times. The chain carries TRBV20-1 and TRBJ2-5, with 15 bases identical to TRBD2. CDR3 length: 17 amino acids. The junction had 15 bases not matched to a gene; V was cut back by 6 bases and J by 7 bases. The germline V gene encodes CDR1 DFQATT and CDR2 SNEGSKA (reference sequence). This CDR3 reads CSASGTSGGLQPGTQYF. The CDR3 DNA reads as TGCAGTGCCTCCGGGACTAGCGGGGGGCTCCAGCCGGGGACCCAGTACTTC.

This clonotype was seen a few times. The chain recombines TRBV5-4 with TRBJ2-5; D unclear. Trimming stripped 2 bases from V and 5 bases from J, with 13 bases between. Germline V gene data show CDR1 as SGHNT and CDR2 as YYREEE (reference sequence). The CDR3 covers 14 residues. The CDR3 reads CASSFGRNGETQYF. In DNA form, the CDR3 reads TGTGCCAGCAGCTTTGGACGGAACGGGGAGACCCAGTACTTC.

This chain joins TRBV12-3 or TRBV12-4 and TRBJ2-7; 7 positions match TRBD1. Trimming at V came to 6 bases and at J to 0 bases, leaving 8 bases not matched to a gene. CDR3 length: 15 residues. In nucleotides, the CDR3 is TGTGCCAGCAGGGGTCGACAGGGTTCCTCCTACGAGCAGTACTTC. This gives the protein CASRGRQGSSYEQYF.

J is TRBJ2-2 and V is TRBV4-2, with TRBD2 matching over 7 bases. V dropped 1 base and J dropped 2; count of bases not matched to a gene: 7. CDR1 is LGHNA and CDR2 is YNFKEQ in the germline V gene. CDR3 length: 17 residues. CDR3 region: CASSQGGGLVNTGELFF. Written as DNA, the CDR3 is TGTGCCAGCAGCCAAGGTGGAGGACTAGTAAACACCGGGGAGCTGTTTTTT.